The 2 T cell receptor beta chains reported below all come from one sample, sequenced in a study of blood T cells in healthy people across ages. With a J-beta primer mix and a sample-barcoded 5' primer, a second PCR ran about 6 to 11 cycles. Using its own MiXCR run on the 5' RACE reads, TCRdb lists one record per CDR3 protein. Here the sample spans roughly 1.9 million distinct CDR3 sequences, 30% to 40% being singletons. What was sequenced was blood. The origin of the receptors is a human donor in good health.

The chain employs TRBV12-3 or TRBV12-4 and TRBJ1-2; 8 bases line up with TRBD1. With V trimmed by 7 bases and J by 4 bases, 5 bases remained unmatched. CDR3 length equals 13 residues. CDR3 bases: TGTGCCAGCAAGGGACAGGTCTTCTATGGCTACACCTTC. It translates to CASKGQVFYGYTF.

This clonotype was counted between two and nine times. The CDR3, as DNA: TGTGCCAGCAGCCCCCCTGGCTTGCTAAAAGAGACCCAGTACTTC. Translated, it gives CASSPPGLLKETQYF. V and J are TRBV12-3 or TRBV12-4 and TRBJ2-5; the D is unclear. The CDR3 runs 15 residues. V was trimmed by 6 bases and J by 3 bases, leaving 17 bases between them.